This T cell receptor (beta chain) was recovered during a study of cytomegalovirus exposure and HLA in healthy donors. V was trimmed by 2 bases and J by 1 base, leaving 14 bases between them. Germline V CDR1 and CDR2: SGHDT, YYEEEE. The CDR3 runs 16 residues. PCR employed 60 Vbeta and 13 Jbeta primers. Sequencing used immunoSEQ multiplex PCR; TCRdb keeps in-frame clones, though not all of them. The sample shows approximately 140,000 clones, about 64% of them seen only once. Study-level points and caveats: As a later analysis showed, a missense DCLRE1C variant was linked to trimming of TCR beta V- and J-genes. Earlier analysis looked at TCR beta V segments, and most were productive about 90% or about 30% of the time. The study had only CMV serostatus as immune exposure information. Common viral pathogens were later found to be apparently linked to several of the most significant clusters.

With respect to this clone: Its antigen is unknown.

Specimen: PBMCs. The chain uses TRBV5-6 and TRBJ2-3, with D maybe TRBD2 (6 bases). The TCR originated in a woman aged 55 to 70 in good health and CMV-seropositive. CDR3 sequence reads: CASSLKSTGGTDTQYF. Written as DNA, the CDR3 is TGTGCCAGCAGCTTAAAATCGACGGGGGGCACAGATACGCAGTATTTT.